One sample yielded the 23 T cell receptor beta chains listed below, sequenced in a study of tumor-infiltrating lymphocytes in primary liver carcinoma. Total RNA (around 500 ng) served as template for TCR beta cDNA synthesis primed by a constant-region primer. Slightly modified ARM-PCR served as the procedure for the TCR beta libraries. These libraries came from three rounds of nested multiplex PCR. For approximately 11 cycles apiece, the opening two PCR rounds ran with TRBV1-TRBV30 forward primers and a C-beta reverse primer. A single record per CDR3 protein comes from TCRdb applying MiXCR to the multiplex PCR reads. This sample has approximately 100,000 distinct CDR3 sequences, with more than 65% found just once. Co-extraction of RNA and DNA was performed on about 19-31 mg of unsorted bulk tissue. The sample comprised liver tumor tissue from sampling region 2. Regarding subset: tumor region T2, inferior pole. These receptors were collected from a woman between 55 and 75 years old with primary liver carcinoma and hepatitis B virus infection.

This clonotype has a count of ten or more. The V and J genes are TRBV6-6 and TRBJ1-2, with D unclear. Trimming removed 7 bases at V and 2 bases at J, with 5 bases between. From germline, CDR1 is MNHNY and CDR2 SVGAGI (reference sequence). CDR3 length: 11 residues. CDR3: CASNSNYGYTF. CDR3 in DNA: TGTGCCAGCAACAGCAACTATGGCTACACCTTC.

Details on this clonotype: A read error is likely, as this CDR3 ends without the conserved phenylalanine or tryptophan. This rearrangement joins TRBV4-1 to TRBJ2-1, with D unclear. The CDR3 has 15 residues. V shed 0 bases and J shed 5 bases, with 11 bases lying between them. Germline V lookup: CDR1 MGHRA, CDR2 YSYEKL. The CDR3 spells CASSQELTHHNEQFL. CDR3 nucleotide sequence: TGCGCCAGCAGCCAAGAACTCACTCATCACAATGAGCAGTTCTTG.

About this clonotype itself: This clone may be a read error of a much larger clone one base away. The chain recombines TRBV6-5 with TRBJ2-5; D ambiguous. This CDR3 spans 13 amino acids. Per the germline V gene, CDR1 is MNHEY and CDR2 is SVGAGI. The DNA of the CDR3 is TGTGCCAGCGGTTACGGCCCTTGGGAGACCCAGTACTTC. It is translated as CASGYGPWETQYF.

Remarks on this clonotype: Germline is not matched at one junction end, which may reflect a read error. CDR3 in amino acids: CSVEGLIRGADGEQFF. The CDR3 nucleotides read TGTAGCGTTGAAGGCTTGATTAGAGGGGCAGATGGTGAGCAGTTCTTC. V gene TRBV29-1 combines with J gene TRBJ2-1; D tentatively reads TRBD1 or TRBD2 (5 bases each). Per germline, CDR1 SQVTM and CDR2 ANQGSEA. The CDR3 contains 16 residues.

This clonotype was counted between two and nine times. The chain links TRBV28 to TRBJ2-4, with 8 bases matching TRBD1. CDR3 length equals 16 residues. The ends lost 1 base at V and 4 bases at J; junction bases unmatched: 6. Germline CDR1 is MDHEN and CDR2 is SYDVKM. The CDR3 DNA is TGTGCCAGCAGTTTATCCGGACAGGGAACAAAAAACATTCAGTACTTC. Translated: CASSLSGQGTKNIQYF.

Concerning this clonotype itself: Without the conserved terminal phenylalanine or tryptophan, this CDR3 likely stems from a read error. This chain joins TRBV11-2 and TRBJ2-3; 7 positions match TRBD1. CDR1 and CDR2 (germline): SGHAT, FQNNGV. The CDR3 is made up of 16 amino acids. The CDR3 region has the DNA TGTGCCAGCAGCTTAGCCGGACAGGCGAACACAGATATGCAGTATTCT. Its translation is CASSLAGQANTDMQYS.

The V gene is TRBV11-3, the J gene TRBJ2-1; 15 bases match TRBD2. The CDR3 spans 19 residues. Trimming removed 9 bases from V and 10 bases from J; junction bases left unmatched: 22. The germline V gene encodes CDR1 SGHNT and CDR2 YENEEA. The CDR3 bases are TGTGCCAGAAGCGCCAGACAGGGGGGACTAGCGGGAGGATTCAACGAGCAGTTCTTC. Translated: CARSARQGGLAGGFNEQFF.

This clonotype has more than one count but fewer than ten. One base away lies a much larger clone, so this may be a sequencing read error. The rearrangement uses TRBV6-1 and TRBJ1-5; 7 bases line up with TRBD1. The end of the DNA fits TRBJ2-3 better, so the J call may be wrong. The length of the CDR3 is 13 residues. Germline assignment: CDR1 MNHNS and CDR2 SASEGT. CDR3 sequence: CASIPDRNQPQYF. For the CDR3, the DNA is TGTGCCAGCATTCCGGACAGGAATCAGCCCCAGTATTTT.

The V call is TRBV10-1, the J call TRBJ2-3, with D maybe TRBD2 (6 bases). Between the trimmed V and J ends, which lost 4 bases and 4 bases, there was a span of 15 bases. Germline values: CDR1 WNHNN, CDR2 SYGVQD (reference sequence). The length of the CDR3 is 15 residues. This CDR3 reads CASSGSFGGADTQYF. The CDR3 nucleotides read TGCGCCAGCAGTGGGTCATTCGGGGGAGCAGATACGCAGTATTTT.

Note on this clonotype: Germline is not matched at one junction end, which may reflect a read error. The V gene is TRBV5-4, the J gene TRBJ1-1; 8 positions agree with TRBD1. CDR3 length: 16 residues. Germline lookup yields CDR1 SGHNT and CDR2 YYREEE (reference sequence). The CDR3 sequence is CASNSPPGQVNTEAIF. The DNA of the CDR3 is TGTGCCAGCAACTCACCTCCGGGACAGGTGAACACTGAAGCTATCTTT.

On this clonotype: Likely a read error: the CDR3 ends without its conserved phenylalanine or tryptophan. This chain connects TRBV11-2 to TRBJ2-5, with 8 nucleotides matching TRBD2. The DNA matches TRBJ2-1 better at its end, which makes the J call doubtful. The CDR3 contains 17 residues. Germline CDR1 and CDR2: SGHAT and FQNNGV. In DNA, the CDR3 is TGTGCCAGCAGCCCGCCACAAAGGTTGGCGGGAGGAGAGACCCAGTTCTAC. It is translated as CASSPPQRLAGGETQFY.

The V call is TRBV5-1, the J call TRBJ2-5; D might be TRBD2 (5 bases). V shed 2 bases and J shed 4 bases, with 9 bases lying between them. Germline-derived CDR1 and CDR2 are SGHRS and YFSETQ. The CDR3 runs to 13 residues. The chain's CDR3 is CASSFFGGETQYF. For the CDR3, the DNA is TGCGCCAGCAGCTTTTTCGGAGGAGAGACCCAGTACTTC. Complete variable domain (other parts from reference TRBV5-1 and TRBJ2-5): KAGVTQTPRYLIKTRGQQVTLSCSPISGHRSVSWYQQTPGQGLQFLFEYFSETQRNKGNFPGRFSGRQFSNSRSEMNVSTLELGDSALYLCASSFFGGETQYFGPGTRLLVL.

The count of this clonotype is one. This chain connects TRBV29-1 to TRBJ2-7, with TRBD1 matching over 9 bases. The germline V gene has CDR1 SQVTM and CDR2 ANQGSEA. The CDR3 has 12 amino acids. The CDR3 DNA reads as TGCAGGGTGACGGGACAGGGCAACGAGCAGTACTTC. It is translated as CRVTGQGNEQYF.

A note on this clonotype: Lacking the conserved final phenylalanine or tryptophan, this CDR3 likely reflects a read error. This chain connects TRBV12-3 or TRBV12-4 to TRBJ1-1, with D possibly TRBD1 on 6 matching bases. V was trimmed by 7 bases and J by 2 bases, leaving 11 bases between them. The CDR3 is made up of 13 amino acids. The CDR3 DNA follows: TGTGCCAGCAACCCAGGGGTCAACACTGAAGCTTTCTCT. Encoded protein: CASNPGVNTEAFS.

The table lists this clonotype with a few counts. This rearrangement joins TRBV29-1 to TRBJ2-3; D is ambiguous. This CDR3 has 13 residues. Germline V gives CDR1 SQVTM, CDR2 ANQGSEA. The CDR3 is CASGLLGTDTQYF. CDR3 DNA sequence: TGCGCCTCTGGCTTGCTGGGGACAGATACGCAGTATTTT.

V usage is TRBV11-2 and J usage is TRBJ2-3; TRBD1 is a possible D gene (6 bases). The V gene's germline CDR1 is SGHAT and CDR2 FQNNGV. The germline V and J ends were trimmed by 6 bases and 15 bases, with 34 bases remaining between them. This CDR3 has 17 residues. This CDR3 is CASSPAPRGKGTDTHYF. In nucleotides, the CDR3 is TGTGCCAGCAGTCCGGCCCCCAGGGGCAAAGGAACAGATACACATTATTTT.

This clonotype was counted many times. The CDR3 DNA reads as TGTGCCATCAGCCTAGCGCCGGGACAGGGGTCGAAGCAGTACTTC. Translated: CAISLAPGQGSKQYF. The J gene is TRBJ2-7, the V gene TRBV10-3; 10 nucleotides line up with TRBD1. The CDR3 loop spans 15 amino acids. Germline lookup yields CDR1 ENHRY and CDR2 SYGVKD. Trimming removed 6 bases from V and 8 bases from J; junction bases left unmatched: 13.

The rearrangement joins TRBV14 to TRBJ2-4, with D possibly TRBD2 on 5 matching bases. The germline V gene encodes CDR1 SGHDN and CDR2 FVKESK. V lost 0 bases to trimming and J lost 3 bases, with 15 bases between them. The CDR3 is made up of 17 amino acids. The CDR3 loop is CASSQETGIGRKNIQYF. CDR3 coding DNA: TGTGCCAGCAGCCAAGAGACGGGGATAGGGCGCAAAAACATTCAGTACTTC.

Concerning this clonotype itself: Since no conserved phenylalanine or tryptophan closes the CDR3, a read error is the likely cause. The V and J genes are TRBV7-8 and TRBJ1-1; D is uncertain. The V gene lost 2 bases and the J gene lost 0 bases, with 7 bases spanning the gap. In germline, CDR1 is SGHVS, CDR2 FQNEAQ. This CDR3 spans 14 amino acids. The CDR3 bases are TGTGCCAGCAGCTTATTTGGTGTGAACACTGAAGCTTTCTCT. Amino acid sequence: CASSLFGVNTEAFS.

In its sample, this clonotype was seen many times. The chain combines TRBV6-6 with TRBJ2-1; TRBD2 matches at 8 bases. The trim removed 10 bases at V and 9 bases at J, leaving 11 bases unmatched. Germline values: CDR1 MNHNY, CDR2 SVGAGI (reference sequence). The CDR3 covers 13 residues. The CDR3 DNA reads as TGTGCCACACGTCCTCCGGGGGGGGGTGAGCAGTTCTTC. Residues: CATRPPGGGEQFF.

V usage is TRBV5-1 and J usage is TRBJ2-2; D may be TRBD2 (6 bases). The CDR3 has 17 amino acids. Germline CDR1 is SGHRS and CDR2 is YFSETQ. V shed 3 bases and J shed 7 bases, with 22 bases lying between them. CDR3 DNA sequence: TGCGCCAGCAGCTCGGGTAGAGGGAGGCTAGAGAACGGGGAGCTGTTTTTT. This sequence encodes CASSSGRGRLENGELFF.

The V gene is TRBV7-3, the J gene TRBJ1-1; tentative D call: TRBD1 (5 bases). Per germline, CDR1 SGHTA and CDR2 FQGTGA. V dropped 2 bases and J dropped 1 base, with 8 bases sitting between them. CDR3 size: 14 residues. CDR3 sequence (DNA): TGTGCCAGCAGCTTATCGGGGGAGAACACTGAAGCTTTCTTT. Protein sequence: CASSLSGENTEAFF.

This clonotype showed up just a few times. Just one base apart from a much larger clone, this may be a read error. The chain joins TRBV12-3 or TRBV12-4 to TRBJ2-1, with 8 positions matching TRBD2. The CDR3 length is 15 residues. The CDR3: CASSYVLADYNEQSF. For the CDR3, the DNA is TGTGCCAGCAGTTATGTACTAGCGGACTACAATGAGCAGTCCTTC.